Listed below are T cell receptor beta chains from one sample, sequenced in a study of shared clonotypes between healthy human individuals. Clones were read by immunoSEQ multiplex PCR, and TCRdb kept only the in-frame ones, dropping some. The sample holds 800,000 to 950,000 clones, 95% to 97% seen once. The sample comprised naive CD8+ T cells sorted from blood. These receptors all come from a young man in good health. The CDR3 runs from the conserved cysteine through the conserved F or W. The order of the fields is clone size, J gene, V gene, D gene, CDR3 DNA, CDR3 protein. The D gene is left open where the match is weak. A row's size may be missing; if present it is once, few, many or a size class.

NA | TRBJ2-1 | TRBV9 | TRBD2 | TGTGCCAGCAGCGGACTAGCGGGAGGGCCTTACAATGAGCAGTTCTTC | CASSGLAGGPYNEQFF
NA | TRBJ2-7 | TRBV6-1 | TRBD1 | TGTGCCAGCAGTGAATTTGACGGGACAGGGGGATACGAGCAGTACTTC | CASSEFDGTGGYEQYF
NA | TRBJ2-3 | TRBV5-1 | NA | TGCGCCAGCAGCGACCTTGGCTTTGGCACAGATACGCAGTATTTT | CASSDLGFGTDTQYF
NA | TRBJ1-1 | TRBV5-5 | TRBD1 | TGTGCCAGCAGCTGGGGACAGGGGAACACTGAAGCTTTCTTT | CASSWGQGNTEAFF
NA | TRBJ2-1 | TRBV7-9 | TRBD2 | TGTGCCAGCAGCCCTCGGGGGGGGAATGAGCAGTTCTTC | CASSPRGGNEQFF
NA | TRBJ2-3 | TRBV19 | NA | TGTGCCAGTAGTCCCGACACAGATACGCAGTATTTT | CASSPDTDTQYF
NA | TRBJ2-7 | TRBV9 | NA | TGTGCCAGCAGCGTTGGCGACGGAAGCCTGAACGAGCAGTACTTC | CASSVGDGSLNEQYF
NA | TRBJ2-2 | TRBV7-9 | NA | TGTGCCAGCAGCTTAGAGGGACCAGCGAGCGGGGAGCTGTTTTTT | CASSLEGPASGELFF
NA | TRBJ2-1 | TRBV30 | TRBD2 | TGTGCCTGGAGTGGAGGGACTACCGACAATGAGCAGTTCTTC | CAWSGGTTDNEQFF
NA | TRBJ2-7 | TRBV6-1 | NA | TGTGCCTCGATGGGACTCCCCTACGAGCAGTACTTC | CASMGLPYEQYF
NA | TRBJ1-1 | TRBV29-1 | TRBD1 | TGCAGCGCTAGACAGGGTCGGGTGAACACTGAAGCTTTCTTT | CSARQGRVNTEAFF
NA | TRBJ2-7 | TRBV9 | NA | TGTGCCAGCAGCGTAGGCGGGGCCATATCCTACGAGCAGTACTTC | CASSVGGAISYEQYF
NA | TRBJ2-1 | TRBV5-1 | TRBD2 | TGCGCCAGCAGCTTGGGGTACGGTCTAGCGGGGAATGAGCAGTTCTTC | CASSLGYGLAGNEQFF
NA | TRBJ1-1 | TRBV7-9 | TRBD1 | TGTGCCAGCAGCCAGGACAGGGCGGAGGGGAACACTGAAGCTTTCTTT | CASSQDRAEGNTEAFF
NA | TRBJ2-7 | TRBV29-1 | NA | TGCAGCGTTGAAACAAGGCCCTACGAGCAGTACTTC | CSVETRPYEQYF
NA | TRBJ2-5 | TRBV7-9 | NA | TGTGCCAGCAGTCTACCGGGAGACTCACTCCAGACCCAGTACTTC | CASSLPGDSLQTQYF
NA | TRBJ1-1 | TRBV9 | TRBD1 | TGTGCCAGCAGCGTAGAGACAGGGGGCAACACTGAAGCTTTCTTT | CASSVETGGNTEAFF
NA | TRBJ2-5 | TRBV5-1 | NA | TGCGCCAGCAGCGACAGGGGAGGGGACGGGGAGACCCAGTACTTC | CASSDRGGDGETQYF
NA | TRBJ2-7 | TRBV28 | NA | TGTGCCAGCAGTAACCCCGGACGGGCTACGGAGCAGTACTTC | CASSNPGRATEQYF
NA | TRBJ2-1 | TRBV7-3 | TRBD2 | TGTGCCAGCAGCCCCGGGGGGACCCACTACAATGAGCAGTTCTTC | CASSPGGTHYNEQFF
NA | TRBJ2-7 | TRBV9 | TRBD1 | TGTGCCAGCAGCCCAGACGGACAGGCGTCCTACGAGCAGTACTTC | CASSPDGQASYEQYF
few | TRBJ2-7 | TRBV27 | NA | TGTGCCAGCAGTCCCACAGGGCTGGGGAACGAGCAGTACTTC | CASSPTGLGNEQYF
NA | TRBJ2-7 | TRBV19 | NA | TGTGCCAGTAGTATATCCCCCGAGAGCTCCTACGAGCAGTACTTC | CASSISPESSYEQYF
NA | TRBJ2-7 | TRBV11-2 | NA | TGTGCCAGCAGCTTTGGCAGTGGTTACGAGCAGTACTTC | CASSFGSGYEQYF